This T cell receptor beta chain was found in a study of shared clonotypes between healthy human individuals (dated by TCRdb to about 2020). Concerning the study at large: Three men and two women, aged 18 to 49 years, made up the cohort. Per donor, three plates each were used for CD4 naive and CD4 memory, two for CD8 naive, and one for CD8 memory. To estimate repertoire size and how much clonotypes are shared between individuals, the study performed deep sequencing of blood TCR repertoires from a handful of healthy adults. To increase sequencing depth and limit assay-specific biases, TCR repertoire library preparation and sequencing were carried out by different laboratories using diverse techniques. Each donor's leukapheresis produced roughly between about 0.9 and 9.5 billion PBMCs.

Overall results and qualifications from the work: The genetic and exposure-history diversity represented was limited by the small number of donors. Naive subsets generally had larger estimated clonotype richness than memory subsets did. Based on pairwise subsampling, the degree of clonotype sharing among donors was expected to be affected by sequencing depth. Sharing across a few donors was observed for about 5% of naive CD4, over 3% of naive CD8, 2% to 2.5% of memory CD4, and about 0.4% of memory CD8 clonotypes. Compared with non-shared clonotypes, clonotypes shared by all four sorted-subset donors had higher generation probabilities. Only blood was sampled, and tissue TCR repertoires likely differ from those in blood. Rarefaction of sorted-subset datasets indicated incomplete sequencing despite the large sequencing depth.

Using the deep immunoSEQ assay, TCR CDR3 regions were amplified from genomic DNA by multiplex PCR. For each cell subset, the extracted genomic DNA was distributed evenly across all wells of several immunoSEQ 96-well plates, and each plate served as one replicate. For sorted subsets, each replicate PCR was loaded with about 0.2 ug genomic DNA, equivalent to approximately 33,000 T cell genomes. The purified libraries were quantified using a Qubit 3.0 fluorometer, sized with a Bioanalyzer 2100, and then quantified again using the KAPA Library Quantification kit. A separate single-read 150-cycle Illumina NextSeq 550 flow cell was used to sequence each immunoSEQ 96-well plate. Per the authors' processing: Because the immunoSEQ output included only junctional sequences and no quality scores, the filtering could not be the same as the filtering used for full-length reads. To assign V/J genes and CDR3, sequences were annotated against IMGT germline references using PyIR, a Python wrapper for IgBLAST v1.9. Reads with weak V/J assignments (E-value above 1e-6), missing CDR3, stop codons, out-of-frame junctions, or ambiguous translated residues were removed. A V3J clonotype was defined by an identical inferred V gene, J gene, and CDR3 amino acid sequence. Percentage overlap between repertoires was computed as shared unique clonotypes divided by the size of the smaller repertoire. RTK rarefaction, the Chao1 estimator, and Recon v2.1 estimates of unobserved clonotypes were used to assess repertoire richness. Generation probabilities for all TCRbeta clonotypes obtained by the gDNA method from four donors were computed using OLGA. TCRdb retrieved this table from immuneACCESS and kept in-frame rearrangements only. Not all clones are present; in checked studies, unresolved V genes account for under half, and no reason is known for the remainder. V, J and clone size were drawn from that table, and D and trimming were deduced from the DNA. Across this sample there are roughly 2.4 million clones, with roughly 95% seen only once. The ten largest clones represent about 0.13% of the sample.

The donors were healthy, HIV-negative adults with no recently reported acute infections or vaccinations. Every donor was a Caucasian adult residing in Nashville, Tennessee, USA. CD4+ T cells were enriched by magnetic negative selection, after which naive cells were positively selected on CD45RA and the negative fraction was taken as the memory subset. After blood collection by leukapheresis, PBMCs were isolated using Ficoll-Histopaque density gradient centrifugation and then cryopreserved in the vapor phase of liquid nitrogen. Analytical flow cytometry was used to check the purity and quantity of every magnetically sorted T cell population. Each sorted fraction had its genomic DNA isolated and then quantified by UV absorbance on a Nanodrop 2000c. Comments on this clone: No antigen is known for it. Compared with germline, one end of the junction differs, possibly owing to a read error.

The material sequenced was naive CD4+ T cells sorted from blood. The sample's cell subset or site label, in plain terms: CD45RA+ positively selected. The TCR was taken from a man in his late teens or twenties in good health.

The CDR3 protein is CASSDRAKGRLPNF. The DNA reads TGTGCCAGCAGTGACAGGGCGAAGGGGCGTCTCCCTAACTTC. The rearranged chain carries TRBV6-4 and TRBJ1-2, and perhaps TRBD1 as D gene, on 5 matching bases. The CDR3 measures 14 amino acids from cysteine to phenylalanine. The entry retains the CDR3 DNA only, 42 bases that are in frame from base 1. CDR1 and CDR2, looked up from the germline V gene, are MRHNA and SNTAGT.